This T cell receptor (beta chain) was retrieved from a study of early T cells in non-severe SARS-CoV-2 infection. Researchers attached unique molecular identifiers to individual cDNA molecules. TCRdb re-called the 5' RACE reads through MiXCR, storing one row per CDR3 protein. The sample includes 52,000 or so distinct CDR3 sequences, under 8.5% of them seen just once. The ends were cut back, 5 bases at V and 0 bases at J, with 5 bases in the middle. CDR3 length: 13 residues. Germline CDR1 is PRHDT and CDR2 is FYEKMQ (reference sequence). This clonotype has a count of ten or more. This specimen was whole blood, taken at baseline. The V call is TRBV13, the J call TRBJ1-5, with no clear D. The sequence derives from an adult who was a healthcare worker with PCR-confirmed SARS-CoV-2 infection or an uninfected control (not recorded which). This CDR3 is CASSLNSNQPQHF. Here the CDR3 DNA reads TGTGCCAGCAGCCTTAATAGCAATCAGCCCCAGCATTTT.